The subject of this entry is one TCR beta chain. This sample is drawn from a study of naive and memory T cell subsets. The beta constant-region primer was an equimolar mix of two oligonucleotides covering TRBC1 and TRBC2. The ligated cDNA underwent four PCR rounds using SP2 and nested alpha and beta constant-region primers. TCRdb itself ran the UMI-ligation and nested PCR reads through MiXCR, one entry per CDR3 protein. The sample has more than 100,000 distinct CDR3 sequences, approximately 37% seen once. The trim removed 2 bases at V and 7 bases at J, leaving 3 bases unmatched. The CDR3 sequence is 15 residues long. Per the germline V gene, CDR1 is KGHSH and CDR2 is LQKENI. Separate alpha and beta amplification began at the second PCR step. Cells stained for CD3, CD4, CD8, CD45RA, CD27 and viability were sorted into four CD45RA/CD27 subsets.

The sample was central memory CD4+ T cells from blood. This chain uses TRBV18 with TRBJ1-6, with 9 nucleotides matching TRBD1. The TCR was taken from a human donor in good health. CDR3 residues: CASSPKTGGNSPLHF. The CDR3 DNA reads TGTGCCAGCTCACCAAAGACAGGGGGGAATTCACCCCTCCACTTT.